A selection of T cell receptor beta chains follows, all from one sample in a study of T cell changes during pregnancy in multiple sclerosis. Produced via immunoSEQ multiplex PCR; TCRdb's table is partial and in-frame only. The table has more than 10,000 clones, roughly 90% seen once. Sequences were derived from CD8+ T cells from peripheral blood mononuclear cells, sampled in the first trimester of pregnancy. The origin of the receptors is a female donor with multiple sclerosis, enrolled in a pregnancy study. Each CDR3 is given with its conserved first and last residue. A D gene is named only where the DNA matches it firmly. Rows give clone size only sometimes, using once, few, many, or a class for an expanded clone.

V gene: TRBV30
clone size: NA
J gene: TRBJ1-1
D gene: NA
CDR3 protein: CAWTHNFEAFF
CDR3 DNA: TGTGCCTGGACTCATAACTTTGAAGCTTTCTTT

V gene: TRBV7-9
clone size: NA
J gene: TRBJ1-1
D gene: NA
CDR3 protein: CASSPPLSEAFF
CDR3 DNA: TGTGCCAGCAGCCCCCCGTTGAGTGAAGCTTTCTTT

V gene: TRBV4-1
clone size: NA
J gene: TRBJ2-6
D gene: TRBD1
CDR3 protein: CASSQSGADREGANVLTF
CDR3 DNA: TGCGCCAGCAGCCAATCCGGGGCCGACAGGGAAGGGGCCAACGTCCTGACTTTC

V gene: TRBV7-8
clone size: NA
J gene: TRBJ1-1
D gene: NA
CDR3 protein: CASSRGQLPEAFF
CDR3 DNA: TGTGCCAGCAGCCGAGGACAGCTCCCTGAAGCTTTCTTT

V gene: TRBV7-9
clone size: NA
J gene: TRBJ1-5
D gene: NA
CDR3 protein: CASSFGSNQPQHF
CDR3 DNA: TGTGCCAGCAGCTTCGGGAGTAATCAGCCCCAGCATTTT

V gene: TRBV5-6
clone size: NA
J gene: TRBJ1-1
D gene: NA
CDR3 protein: CASSLGNAAPTEAFF
CDR3 DNA: TGTGCCAGCAGCTTGGGTAACGCGGCACCTACTGAAGCTTTCTTT

V gene: TRBV10-3
clone size: NA
J gene: TRBJ2-7
D gene: TRBD2
CDR3 protein: CAISEPSGGNEQYF
CDR3 DNA: TGTGCCATCAGTGAGCCTAGCGGGGGTAACGAGCAGTACTTC

V gene: TRBV5-5
clone size: NA
J gene: TRBJ1-1
D gene: NA
CDR3 protein: CASSLLPPEAFF
CDR3 DNA: TGTGCCAGCAGCTTGCTACCTCCTGAAGCTTTCTTT

V gene: TRBV7-6
clone size: few
J gene: TRBJ1-1
D gene: NA
CDR3 protein: CASSLEAGEYWAPEAFF
CDR3 DNA: TGTGCCAGCAGCTTAGAGGCAGGGGAGTATTGGGCCCCTGAAGCTTTCTTT

V gene: TRBV5-1
clone size: NA
J gene: TRBJ1-1
D gene: NA
CDR3 protein: CASNLAGGTEAFF
CDR3 DNA: TGCGCCAGCAACTTGGCTGGGGGGACTGAAGCTTTCTTT

V gene: TRBV6-1
clone size: NA
J gene: TRBJ2-7
D gene: TRBD1
CDR3 protein: CASSEGTGGYEQYF
CDR3 DNA: TGTGCCAGCAGTGAAGGGACAGGGGGCTACGAGCAGTACTTC

V gene: TRBV6-5
clone size: NA
J gene: TRBJ1-2
D gene: TRBD1
CDR3 protein: CASSSLLDRRGYTF
CDR3 DNA: TGTGCCAGCAGTTCCTTACTGGACAGGCGTGGCTACACCTTC

V gene: TRBV6-1
clone size: once
J gene: TRBJ1-1
D gene: TRBD1
CDR3 protein: CASSDDRGNTEAFF
CDR3 DNA: TGTGCCAGCAGTGACGACAGGGGGAACACTGAAGCTTTCTTT

V gene: TRBV30
clone size: NA
J gene: TRBJ1-1
D gene: TRBD1
CDR3 protein: CAWSVDRVDTEAFF
CDR3 DNA: TGTGCCTGGAGTGTAGACAGGGTGGACACTGAAGCTTTCTTT

V gene: TRBV15
clone size: NA
J gene: TRBJ2-3
D gene: NA
CDR3 protein: CATSRVRGPDGTDTQYF
CDR3 DNA: TGTGCCACCAGCAGAGTCCGCGGCCCCGACGGCACAGATACGCAGTATTTT

V gene: TRBV30
clone size: NA
J gene: TRBJ1-3
D gene: NA
CDR3 protein: CAWSWTAPNTIYF
CDR3 DNA: TGTGCCTGGAGCTGGACAGCTCCAAACACCATATATTTT

V gene: TRBV4-1
clone size: NA
J gene: TRBJ2-3
D gene: TRBD1
CDR3 protein: CASSRGTGGEDTQYF
CDR3 DNA: TGCGCCAGCAGCAGAGGGACAGGGGGCGAAGATACGCAGTATTTT

V gene: TRBV27
clone size: NA
J gene: TRBJ1-5
D gene: NA
CDR3 protein: CASSLGSGTLDNQPQHF
CDR3 DNA: TGTGCCAGCAGTTTAGGCTCGGGTACCCTTGATAATCAGCCCCAGCATTTT

V gene: TRBV19
clone size: NA
J gene: TRBJ2-3
D gene: NA
CDR3 protein: CASSISRGGAVDTQYF
CDR3 DNA: TGTGCCAGTAGTATCTCGAGGGGCGGGGCGGTAGATACGCAGTATTTT

V gene: TRBV5-8
clone size: NA
J gene: TRBJ1-2
D gene: NA
CDR3 protein: CASSPGISNYGYTF
CDR3 DNA: TGTGCCAGCAGCCCGGGGATTTCTAACTATGGCTACACCTTC

V gene: TRBV19
clone size: once
J gene: TRBJ2-4
D gene: NA
CDR3 protein: CASSKTQGHQAKNIQYF
CDR3 DNA: TGTGCCAGTAGTAAAACCCAGGGACATCAAGCCAAAAACATTCAGTACTTC

V gene: TRBV27
clone size: NA
J gene: TRBJ2-3
D gene: TRBD2
CDR3 protein: CASSPNLAGGPSTQYF
CDR3 DNA: TGTGCCAGCAGTCCCAACCTAGCGGGGGGGCCGAGTACGCAGTATTTT

V gene: TRBV4-2
clone size: NA
J gene: TRBJ1-6
D gene: NA
CDR3 protein: CASKGFDPPLHF
CDR3 DNA: TGTGCCAGCAAGGGGTTTGATCCACCCCTCCACTTT

V gene: TRBV5-4
clone size: NA
J gene: TRBJ2-2
D gene: NA
CDR3 protein: CASREQGPGTGELFF
CDR3 DNA: TGTGCCAGCCGCGAACAGGGTCCGGGCACCGGGGAGCTGTTTTTT

V gene: TRBV4-3
clone size: NA
J gene: TRBJ1-2
D gene: TRBD1
CDR3 protein: CASSQESTRDRVYGYTF
CDR3 DNA: TGCGCCAGCAGCCAAGAGTCGACCCGGGACAGGGTCTATGGCTACACCTTC

V gene: TRBV30
clone size: NA
J gene: TRBJ1-2
D gene: NA
CDR3 protein: CAWSSGTNYGYTF
CDR3 DNA: TGTGCCTGGAGTTCCGGTACTAACTATGGCTACACCTTC

V gene: TRBV30
clone size: NA
J gene: TRBJ1-1
D gene: NA
CDR3 protein: CAWSVLGAEAFF
CDR3 DNA: TGTGCCTGGAGTGTACTGGGAGCTGAAGCTTTCTTT

V gene: TRBV29-1
clone size: NA
J gene: TRBJ1-1
D gene: NA
CDR3 protein: CSVEDPGLTEAFF
CDR3 DNA: TGCAGCGTTGAAGATCCGGGTCTGACTGAAGCTTTCTTT

V gene: TRBV6-1
clone size: NA
J gene: TRBJ2-6
D gene: NA
CDR3 protein: CASSEGGSGANVLTF
CDR3 DNA: TGTGCCAGCAGTGAGGGGGGCTCTGGGGCCAACGTCCTGACTTTC

V gene: TRBV21-1
clone size: NA
J gene: TRBJ1-5
D gene: NA
CDR3 protein: CASSKDCRTETFNQPQHF
CDR3 DNA: TGTGCCAGCAGCAAAGATTGCCGGACAGAAACTTTTAATCAGCCCCAGCATTTT

V gene: TRBV6-1
clone size: NA
J gene: TRBJ2-1
D gene: NA
CDR3 protein: CASSDRFQAEQFF
CDR3 DNA: TGTGCCAGCAGTGATAGGTTTCAGGCTGAGCAGTTCTTC

V gene: TRBV6-1
clone size: NA
J gene: TRBJ2-2
D gene: TRBD1
CDR3 protein: CASSPRTGAGELFF
CDR3 DNA: TGTGCCAGCAGTCCCAGGACAGGTGCCGGGGAGCTGTTTTTT

V gene: TRBV11-2
clone size: NA
J gene: TRBJ2-2
D gene: NA
CDR3 protein: CASSLGTGTLFF
CDR3 DNA: TGTGCCAGCAGCTTAGGGACTGGCACACTGTTTTTT

V gene: TRBV5-8
clone size: NA
J gene: TRBJ2-7
D gene: TRBD1
CDR3 protein: CASSLEGRRQGHEQYF
CDR3 DNA: TGTGCCAGCAGCTTGGAAGGCCGTCGACAGGGCCACGAGCAGTACTTC

V gene: TRBV7-9
clone size: NA
J gene: TRBJ1-4
D gene: TRBD1
CDR3 protein: CASSPGTGNEKLFF
CDR3 DNA: TGTGCCAGCAGCCCAGGGACAGGGAATGAAAAACTGTTTTTT

V gene: TRBV6-6
clone size: NA
J gene: TRBJ2-3
D gene: TRBD2
CDR3 protein: CASSNILAGTDTQYF
CDR3 DNA: TGTGCCAGCAGTAATATACTAGCGGGGACAGATACGCAGTATTTT

V gene: TRBV16
clone size: NA
J gene: TRBJ1-6
D gene: TRBD1
CDR3 protein: CASSTYRGHSPLHF
CDR3 DNA: TGTGCCAGCAGCACGTACAGGGGACATTCACCCCTCCACTTT

V gene: TRBV10-2
clone size: NA
J gene: TRBJ1-2
D gene: TRBD1
CDR3 protein: CASSEQGAPYGYTF
CDR3 DNA: TGCGCCAGCAGTGAACAGGGGGCTCCCTATGGCTACACCTTC

V gene: TRBV6-5
clone size: NA
J gene: TRBJ1-2
D gene: NA
CDR3 protein: CASSYYQGGANGYTF
CDR3 DNA: TGTGCCAGCAGTTACTATCAAGGGGGAGCGAATGGCTACACCTTC

V gene: TRBV27
clone size: NA
J gene: TRBJ2-7
D gene: NA
CDR3 protein: CASSLSGHYEQYF
CDR3 DNA: TGTGCCAGCAGTTTATCCGGACACTACGAGCAGTACTTC

V gene: TRBV6-1
clone size: NA
J gene: TRBJ1-1
D gene: NA
CDR3 protein: CASSEFAGLNTEAFF
CDR3 DNA: TGTGCCAGCAGTGAATTTGCGGGATTGAACACTGAAGCTTTCTTT

V gene: TRBV6-1
clone size: NA
J gene: TRBJ1-1
D gene: NA
CDR3 protein: CASSSRVYTEAFF
CDR3 DNA: TGTGCCAGCAGTTCGAGGGTTTACACTGAAGCTTTCTTT

V gene: TRBV11-2
clone size: NA
J gene: TRBJ2-1
D gene: TRBD2
CDR3 protein: CASSSTSGGYNEQFF
CDR3 DNA: TGTGCCAGCAGCTCTACTAGCGGGGGGTACAATGAGCAGTTCTTC

V gene: TRBV6-1
clone size: NA
J gene: TRBJ1-2
D gene: NA
CDR3 protein: CASSLYYGYTF
CDR3 DNA: TGTGCCAGCAGTTTATATTATGGCTACACCTTC

V gene: TRBV27
clone size: NA
J gene: TRBJ1-1
D gene: TRBD1
CDR3 protein: CASSFIGRGRDEAFF
CDR3 DNA: TGTGCCAGCAGTTTTATTGGCAGGGGGCGGGATGAAGCTTTCTTT

V gene: TRBV30
clone size: NA
J gene: TRBJ2-3
D gene: TRBD2
CDR3 protein: CAWSVGGVEPDTQYF
CDR3 DNA: TGTGCCTGGAGTGTCGGGGGGGTAGAACCAGATACGCAGTATTTT

V gene: TRBV6-6
clone size: NA
J gene: TRBJ1-5
D gene: NA
CDR3 protein: CASSYSEEERQPQHF
CDR3 DNA: TGTGCCAGCAGTTACTCGGAAGAGGAGAGGCAGCCCCAGCATTTT

V gene: TRBV28
clone size: NA
J gene: TRBJ2-1
D gene: TRBD1
CDR3 protein: CASSTTRTGATTYNEQFF
CDR3 DNA: TGTGCCAGCAGTACCACCAGAACAGGGGCCACTACCTACAATGAGCAGTTCTTC

V gene: TRBV7-9
clone size: NA
J gene: TRBJ1-3
D gene: TRBD1
CDR3 protein: CASSFAKGQASGNTIYF
CDR3 DNA: TGTGCCAGCAGCTTCGCGAAGGGACAGGCCTCTGGAAACACCATATATTTT

V gene: TRBV28
clone size: once
J gene: TRBJ1-1
D gene: NA
CDR3 protein: CASSPDLAVEAFF
CDR3 DNA: TGTGCCAGCAGTCCCGATCTGGCAGTTGAAGCTTTCTTT

V gene: TRBV6-6
clone size: NA
J gene: TRBJ1-2
D gene: NA
CDR3 protein: CASTGIDYGYTF
CDR3 DNA: TGTGCCAGCACAGGGATTGACTATGGCTACACCTTC

V gene: TRBV29-1
clone size: NA
J gene: TRBJ2-2
D gene: TRBD1
CDR3 protein: CSVGTGDGELFF
CDR3 DNA: TGCAGCGTTGGGACAGGGGACGGGGAGCTGTTTTTT

V gene: TRBV28
clone size: NA
J gene: TRBJ1-5
D gene: TRBD1
CDR3 protein: CASRAGQGAGNQPQHF
CDR3 DNA: TGTGCCAGCAGGGCCGGACAGGGGGCGGGCAATCAGCCCCAGCATTTT

V gene: TRBV27
clone size: NA
J gene: TRBJ1-6
D gene: TRBD1
CDR3 protein: CASSITGAGSPLHF
CDR3 DNA: TGTGCCAGCAGTATTACAGGGGCAGGTTCACCCCTCCACTTT

V gene: TRBV5-8
clone size: NA
J gene: TRBJ1-2
D gene: TRBD1
CDR3 protein: CASSWGDRTYLNYGYTF
CDR3 DNA: TGTGCCAGCAGCTGGGGGGACAGGACTTACCTAAACTATGGCTACACCTTC

V gene: TRBV6-1
clone size: NA
J gene: TRBJ1-1
D gene: NA
CDR3 protein: CASSYDSEAFF
CDR3 DNA: TGTGCCAGCAGTTATGACAGTGAAGCTTTCTTT

V gene: TRBV28
clone size: NA
J gene: TRBJ2-5
D gene: TRBD1
CDR3 protein: CASSFRGGKETQYF
CDR3 DNA: TGTGCCAGCAGTTTTCGAGGGGGCAAAGAGACCCAGTACTTC

V gene: TRBV6-5
clone size: NA
J gene: TRBJ2-5
D gene: NA
CDR3 protein: CASSTYLQETQYF
CDR3 DNA: TGTGCCAGCAGTACCTACCTTCAAGAGACCCAGTACTTC

V gene: TRBV18
clone size: NA
J gene: TRBJ2-7
D gene: TRBD2
CDR3 protein: CASSPGRGLAAYEQYF
CDR3 DNA: TGTGCCAGCTCACCAGGACGAGGACTAGCGGCCTACGAGCAGTACTTC

V gene: TRBV4-1
clone size: NA
J gene: TRBJ1-2
D gene: TRBD1
CDR3 protein: CASSPTGTGVGNYGYTF
CDR3 DNA: TGCGCCAGCAGCCCCACCGGGACAGGGGTTGGGAACTATGGCTACACCTTC